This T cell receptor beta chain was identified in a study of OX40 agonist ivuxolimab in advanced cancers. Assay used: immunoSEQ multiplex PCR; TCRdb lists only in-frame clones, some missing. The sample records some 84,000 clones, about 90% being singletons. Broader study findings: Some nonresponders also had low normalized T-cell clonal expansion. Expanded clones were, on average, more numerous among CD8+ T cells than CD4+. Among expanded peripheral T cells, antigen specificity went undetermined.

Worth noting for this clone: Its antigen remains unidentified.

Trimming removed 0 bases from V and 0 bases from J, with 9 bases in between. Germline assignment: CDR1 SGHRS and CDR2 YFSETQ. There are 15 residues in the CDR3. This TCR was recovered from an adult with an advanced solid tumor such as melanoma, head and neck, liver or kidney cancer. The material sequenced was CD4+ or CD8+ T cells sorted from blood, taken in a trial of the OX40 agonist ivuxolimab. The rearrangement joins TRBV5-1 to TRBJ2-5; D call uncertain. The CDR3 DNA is TGCGCCAGCAGCTTGGGGTTCTCAAACCAAGAGACCCAGTACTTC. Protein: CASSLGFSNQETQYF.